This record concerns one T cell receptor (beta chain) sequence. Antigen: not known. CDR1 and CDR2 (germline): DFQATT, SNEGSKA (reference sequence). This CDR3 has 13 residues. The trim removed 0 bases at V and 6 bases at J, leaving 5 bases unmatched. This sample was taken from a study of metastatic and nonmetastatic thyroid tumors. Study-wide findings and caveats: Significantly greater TCR beta diversity was reportedly found in malignant thyroid tumors than in benign nodules (in blood and tumor).

Ahead of thyroid surgery, no patient had received treatment of any kind. Through MiXCR, TCRdb re-clonotyped the PCR reads. The data show approximately 8,000 clones, 20% to 30% seen once. V usage is TRBV20-1 and J usage is TRBJ2-7; 7 bases fit TRBD2. The sample comprised tumor tissue. This sequence originates from a female donor with papillary thyroid cancer or a benign thyroid nodule (not recorded which). Some clones in this sample may be carry-over from other donors' samples. Here the CDR3 DNA reads TGCAGTGCTAGAGATCGGACTAGAGGCGAGCAGTACTTC. It specifies CSARDRTRGEQYF.